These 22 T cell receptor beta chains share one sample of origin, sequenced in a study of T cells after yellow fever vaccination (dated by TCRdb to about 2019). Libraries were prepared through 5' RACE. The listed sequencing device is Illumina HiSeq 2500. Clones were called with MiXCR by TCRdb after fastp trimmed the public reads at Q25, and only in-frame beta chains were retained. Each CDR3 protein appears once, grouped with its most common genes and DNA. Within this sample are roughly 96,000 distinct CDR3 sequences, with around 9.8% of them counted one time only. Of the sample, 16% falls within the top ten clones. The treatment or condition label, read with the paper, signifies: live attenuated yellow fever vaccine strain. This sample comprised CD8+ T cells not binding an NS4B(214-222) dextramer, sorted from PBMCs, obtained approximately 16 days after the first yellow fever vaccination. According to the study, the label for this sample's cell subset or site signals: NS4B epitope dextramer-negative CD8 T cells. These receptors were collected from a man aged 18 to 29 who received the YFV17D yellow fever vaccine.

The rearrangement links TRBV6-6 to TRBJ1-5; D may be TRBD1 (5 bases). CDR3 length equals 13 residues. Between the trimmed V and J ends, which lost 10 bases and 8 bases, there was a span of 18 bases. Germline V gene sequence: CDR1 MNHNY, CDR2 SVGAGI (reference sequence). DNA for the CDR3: TGTGCCACCACCTCCGGCAGGGCTGAGCCCCAGCATTTT. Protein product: CATTSGRAEPQHF.

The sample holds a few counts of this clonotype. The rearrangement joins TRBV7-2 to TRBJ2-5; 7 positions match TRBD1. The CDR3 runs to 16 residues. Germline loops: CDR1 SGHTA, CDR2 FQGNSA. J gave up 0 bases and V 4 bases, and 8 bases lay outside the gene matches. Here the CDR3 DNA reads TGTGCCAGCAGCTCAGACAGGGTGTGGTACCAAGAGACCCAGTACTTC. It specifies CASSSDRVWYQETQYF.

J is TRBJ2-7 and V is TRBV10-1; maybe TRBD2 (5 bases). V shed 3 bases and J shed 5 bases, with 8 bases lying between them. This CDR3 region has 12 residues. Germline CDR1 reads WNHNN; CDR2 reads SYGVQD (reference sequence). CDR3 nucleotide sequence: TGCGCCAGCAGTGAACCCGGGGACGAGCAGTACTTC. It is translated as CASSEPGDEQYF.

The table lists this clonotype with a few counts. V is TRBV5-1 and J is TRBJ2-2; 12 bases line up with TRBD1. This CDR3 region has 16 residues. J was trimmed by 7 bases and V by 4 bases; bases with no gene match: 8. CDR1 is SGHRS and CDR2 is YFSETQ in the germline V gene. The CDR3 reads CASSVGQGASVGELFF. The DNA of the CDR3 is TGCGCCAGCAGCGTGGGACAGGGGGCTTCCGTCGGGGAGCTGTTTTTT.

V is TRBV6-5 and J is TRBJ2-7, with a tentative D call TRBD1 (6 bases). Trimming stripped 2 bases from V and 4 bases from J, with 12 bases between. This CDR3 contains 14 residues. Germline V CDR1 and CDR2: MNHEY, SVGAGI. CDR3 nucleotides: TGTGCCAGCAGTTACAGAGGGGGAGCATACGAGCAGTACTTC. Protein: CASSYRGGAYEQYF.

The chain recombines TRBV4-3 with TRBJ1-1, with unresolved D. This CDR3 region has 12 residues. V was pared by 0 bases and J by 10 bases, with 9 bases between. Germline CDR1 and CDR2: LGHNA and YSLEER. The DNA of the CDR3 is TGCGCCAGCAGCCAAGACGGGCGGGTAGCTTTCTTT. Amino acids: CASSQDGRVAFF.

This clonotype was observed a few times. This CDR3 reads CASSLAGVYEQFF. The CDR3 DNA is TGTGCCAGCAGCCTCGCAGGGGTCTATGAGCAGTTCTTC. J is TRBJ2-1 and V is TRBV11-3, with a possible D match to TRBD1 (6 bases). CDR1 and CDR2 (germline): SGHNT, YENEEA. The CDR3 consists of 13 residues. V lost 5 bases to trimming and J lost 8 bases, with 13 bases between them.

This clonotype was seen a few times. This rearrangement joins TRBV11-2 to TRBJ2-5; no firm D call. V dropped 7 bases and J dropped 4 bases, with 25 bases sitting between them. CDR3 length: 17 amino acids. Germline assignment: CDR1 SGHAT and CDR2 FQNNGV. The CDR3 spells CASNPAGVPAVRETQYF. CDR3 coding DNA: TGTGCCAGCAACCCCGCTGGGGTACCGGCCGTCAGAGAGACCCAGTACTTC.

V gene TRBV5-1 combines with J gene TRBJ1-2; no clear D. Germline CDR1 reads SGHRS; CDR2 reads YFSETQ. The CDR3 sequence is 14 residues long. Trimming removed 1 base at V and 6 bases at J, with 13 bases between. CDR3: CASSLRGVGHGYTF. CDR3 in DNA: TGCGCCAGCAGCTTGCGAGGCGTTGGGCATGGCTACACCTTC.

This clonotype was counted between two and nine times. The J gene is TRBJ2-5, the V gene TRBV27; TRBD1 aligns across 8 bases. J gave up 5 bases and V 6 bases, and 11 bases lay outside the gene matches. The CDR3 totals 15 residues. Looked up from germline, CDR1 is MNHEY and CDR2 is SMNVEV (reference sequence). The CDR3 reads CASSLWTGTEETQYF. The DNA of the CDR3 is TGTGCCAGCAGCCTATGGACAGGGACCGAGGAGACCCAGTACTTC.

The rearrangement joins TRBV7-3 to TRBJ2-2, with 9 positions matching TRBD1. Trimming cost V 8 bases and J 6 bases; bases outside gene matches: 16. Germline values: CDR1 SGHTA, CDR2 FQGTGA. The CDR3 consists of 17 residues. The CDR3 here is CASSQKPGTGFSGELFF. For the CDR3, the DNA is TGTGCCAGCTCTCAAAAACCCGGGACAGGGTTCTCCGGGGAGCTGTTTTTT.

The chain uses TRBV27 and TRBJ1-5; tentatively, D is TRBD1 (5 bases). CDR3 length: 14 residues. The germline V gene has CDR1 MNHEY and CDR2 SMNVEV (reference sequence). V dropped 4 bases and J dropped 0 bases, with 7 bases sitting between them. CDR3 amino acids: CASSSGISNQPQHF. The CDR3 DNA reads TGTGCCAGCAGTTCAGGGATTAGCAATCAGCCCCAGCATTTT.

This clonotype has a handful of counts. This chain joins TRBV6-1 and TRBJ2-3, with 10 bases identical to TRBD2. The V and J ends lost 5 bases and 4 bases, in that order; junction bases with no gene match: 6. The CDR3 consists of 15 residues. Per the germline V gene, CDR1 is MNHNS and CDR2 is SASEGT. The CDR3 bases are TGTGCCAGCAGTCAACTAGCGGGGCAACCAGATACGCAGTATTTT. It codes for CASSQLAGQPDTQYF.

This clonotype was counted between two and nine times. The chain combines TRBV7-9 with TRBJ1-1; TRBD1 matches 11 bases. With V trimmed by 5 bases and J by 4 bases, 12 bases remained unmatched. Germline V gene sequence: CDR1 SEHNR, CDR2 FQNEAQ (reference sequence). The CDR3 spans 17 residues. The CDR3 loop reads CASSRTGGAIFGTEAFF. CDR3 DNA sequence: TGTGCCAGCAGCAGGACAGGGGGCGCGATCTTTGGCACTGAAGCTTTCTTT.

The CDR3 loop is CASGLLLDGTGGTGELFF. CDR3 in DNA: TGTGCTAGTGGACTTCTATTAGATGGGACAGGGGGCACCGGGGAGCTGTTTTTT. The rearrangement uses TRBV12-5 and TRBJ2-2, with TRBD1 matching over 11 bases. This CDR3 has 18 residues. V trimming: 6 bases; J trimming: 4 bases; junction bases outside the gene matches: 13. Germline V gene sequence: CDR1 LGHNT, CDR2 FRNRAP.

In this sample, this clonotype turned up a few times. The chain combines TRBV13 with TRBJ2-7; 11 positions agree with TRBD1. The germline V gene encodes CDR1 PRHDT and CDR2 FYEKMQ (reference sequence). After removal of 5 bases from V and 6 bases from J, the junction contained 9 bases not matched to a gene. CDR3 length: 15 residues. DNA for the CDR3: TGTGCCAGCAGCCCCTTGGGGACAGGGGGAGGCGAGCAGTACGTC. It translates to CASSPLGTGGGEQYV.

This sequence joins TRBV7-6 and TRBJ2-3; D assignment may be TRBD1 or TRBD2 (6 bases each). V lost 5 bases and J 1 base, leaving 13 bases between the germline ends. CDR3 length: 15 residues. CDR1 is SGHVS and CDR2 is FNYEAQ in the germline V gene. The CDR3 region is CASSPGDWGTDTQYF. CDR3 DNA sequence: TGTGCCAGCAGCCCAGGGGACTGGGGCACAGATACGCAGTATTTT.

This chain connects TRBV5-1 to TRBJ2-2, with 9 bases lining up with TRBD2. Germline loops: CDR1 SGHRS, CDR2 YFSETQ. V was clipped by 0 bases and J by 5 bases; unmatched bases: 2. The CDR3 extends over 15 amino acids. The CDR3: CASSLGLAETGELFF. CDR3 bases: TGCGCCAGCAGCTTGGGACTAGCGGAAACCGGGGAGCTGTTTTTT.

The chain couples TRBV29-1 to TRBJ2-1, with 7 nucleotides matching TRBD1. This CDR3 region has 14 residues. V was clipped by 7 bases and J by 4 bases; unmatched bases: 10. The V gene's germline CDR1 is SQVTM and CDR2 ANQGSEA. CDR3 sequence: CSAPDRVEYNEQFF. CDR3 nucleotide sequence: TGCAGCGCCCCTGACAGGGTAGAATACAATGAGCAGTTCTTC.

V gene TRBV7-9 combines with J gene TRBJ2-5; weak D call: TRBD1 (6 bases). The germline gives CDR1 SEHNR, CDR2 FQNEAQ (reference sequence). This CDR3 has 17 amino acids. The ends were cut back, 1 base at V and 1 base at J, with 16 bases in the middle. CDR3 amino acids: CASSLGARDTLQETQYF. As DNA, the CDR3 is TGTGCCAGCAGCTTAGGGGCACGGGACACTCTCCAAGAGACCCAGTACTTC.

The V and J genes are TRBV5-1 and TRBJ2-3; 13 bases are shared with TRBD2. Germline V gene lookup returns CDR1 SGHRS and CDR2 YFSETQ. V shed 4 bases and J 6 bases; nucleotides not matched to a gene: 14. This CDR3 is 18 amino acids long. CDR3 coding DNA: TGCGCCAGCAGCGAGACTCCCGGGACTAGCGGGGTGCTGGATACGCAGTATTTT. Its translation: CASSETPGTSGVLDTQYF.

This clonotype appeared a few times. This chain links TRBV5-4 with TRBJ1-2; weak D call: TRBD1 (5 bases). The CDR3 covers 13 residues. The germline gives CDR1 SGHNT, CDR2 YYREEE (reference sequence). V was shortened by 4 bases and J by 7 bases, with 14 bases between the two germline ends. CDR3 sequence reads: CASSLGGDGGYTF. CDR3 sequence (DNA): TGTGCCAGCAGCCTAGGAGGGGATGGTGGCTACACCTTC.